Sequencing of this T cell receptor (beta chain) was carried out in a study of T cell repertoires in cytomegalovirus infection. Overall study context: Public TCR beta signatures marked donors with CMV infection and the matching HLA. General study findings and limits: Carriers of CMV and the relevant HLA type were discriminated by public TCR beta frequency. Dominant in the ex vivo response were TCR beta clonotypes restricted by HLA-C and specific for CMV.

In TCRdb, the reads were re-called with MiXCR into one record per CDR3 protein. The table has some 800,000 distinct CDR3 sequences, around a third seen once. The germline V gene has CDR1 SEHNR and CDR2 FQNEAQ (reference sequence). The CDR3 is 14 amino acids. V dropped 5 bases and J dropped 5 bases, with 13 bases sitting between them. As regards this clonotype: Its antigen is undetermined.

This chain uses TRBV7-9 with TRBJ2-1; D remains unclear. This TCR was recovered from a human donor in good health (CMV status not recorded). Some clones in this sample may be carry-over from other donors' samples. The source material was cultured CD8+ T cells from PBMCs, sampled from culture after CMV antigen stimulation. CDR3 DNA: TGTGCCAGCAGCACCTTCACAGATCACAATGAGCAGTTCTTC. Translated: CASSTFTDHNEQFF.